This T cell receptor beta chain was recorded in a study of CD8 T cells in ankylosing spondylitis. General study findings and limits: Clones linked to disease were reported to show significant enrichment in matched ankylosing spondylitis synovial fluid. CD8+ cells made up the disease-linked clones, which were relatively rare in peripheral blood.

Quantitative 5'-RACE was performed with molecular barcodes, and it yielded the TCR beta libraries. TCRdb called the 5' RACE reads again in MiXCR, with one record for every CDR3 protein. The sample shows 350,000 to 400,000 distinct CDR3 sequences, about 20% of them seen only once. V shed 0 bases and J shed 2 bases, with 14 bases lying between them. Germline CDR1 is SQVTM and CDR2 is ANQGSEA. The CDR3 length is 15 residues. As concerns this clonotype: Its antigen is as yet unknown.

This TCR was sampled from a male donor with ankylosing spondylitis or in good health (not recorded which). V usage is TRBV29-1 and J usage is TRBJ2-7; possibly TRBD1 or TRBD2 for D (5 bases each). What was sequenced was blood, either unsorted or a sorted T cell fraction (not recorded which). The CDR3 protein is CSVEDLGGRAYEQYF. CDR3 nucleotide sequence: TGCAGCGTTGAAGATCTTGGGGGACGGGCCTACGAGCAGTACTTC.